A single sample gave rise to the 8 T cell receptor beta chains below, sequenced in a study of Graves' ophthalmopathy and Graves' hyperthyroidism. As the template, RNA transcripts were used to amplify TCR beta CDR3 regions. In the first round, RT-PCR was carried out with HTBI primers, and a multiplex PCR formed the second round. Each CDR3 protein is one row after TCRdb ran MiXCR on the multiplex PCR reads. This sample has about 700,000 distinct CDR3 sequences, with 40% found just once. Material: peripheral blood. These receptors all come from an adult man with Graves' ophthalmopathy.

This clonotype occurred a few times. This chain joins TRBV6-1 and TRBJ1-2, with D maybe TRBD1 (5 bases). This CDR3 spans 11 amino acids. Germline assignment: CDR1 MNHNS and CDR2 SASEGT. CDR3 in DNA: TGTGCTATAGACAGAGACTATGGCTACACCTTC. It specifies CAIDRDYGYTF.

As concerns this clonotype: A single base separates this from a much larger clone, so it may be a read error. CDR3 DNA: TGTGCCAGCAGCTTAACCCTGGGACAGCTTTATGGCTACACCTTC. Encoded protein: CASSLTLGQLYGYTF. The J gene is TRBJ1-2, the V gene TRBV7-9; 7 nucleotides match TRBD1. Trimming removed 2 bases from V and 5 bases from J; junction bases left unmatched: 8. The CDR3 is 15 amino acids. Germline values: CDR1 SEHNR, CDR2 FQNEAQ (reference sequence).

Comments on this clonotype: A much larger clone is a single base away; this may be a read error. The CDR3 region has the DNA TGTGCCATCAGCAGAGATATAACAGGGGATTTAGGACCCCTCCACTTT. It codes for CAISRDITGDLGPLHF. V is TRBV15 and J is TRBJ1-6, with 7 bases lining up with TRBD1. The CDR3 contains 16 residues. Germline CDR1 LNHNV, CDR2 YYDKDF (reference sequence).

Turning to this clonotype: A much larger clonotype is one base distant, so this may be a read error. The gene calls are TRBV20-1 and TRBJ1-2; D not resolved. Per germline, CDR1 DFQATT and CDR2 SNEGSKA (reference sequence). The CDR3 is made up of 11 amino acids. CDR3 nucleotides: TGCAGTGCCGAGGGAAACTATGGCTACATCTTC. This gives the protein CSAEGNYGYIF.

For the CDR3, the DNA is TGCAGTGCCCCAAGCCTATTTCGGGGGGCCACTCAGCCCCAGCATTTT. It codes for CSAPSLFRGATQPQHF. This chain links TRBV20-1 with TRBJ1-5, with TRBD1 as a possible D gene (6 bases). The V end lost 6 bases, the J end lost 6 bases, and 24 bases lay between the germline ends. The length of the CDR3 is 16 residues. CDR1 and CDR2 from the germline V gene are DFQATT and SNEGSKA (reference sequence).

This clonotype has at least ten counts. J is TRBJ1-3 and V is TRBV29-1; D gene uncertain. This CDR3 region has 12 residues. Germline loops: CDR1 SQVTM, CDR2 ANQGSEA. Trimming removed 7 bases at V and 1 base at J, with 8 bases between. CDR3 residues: CSAHGSGNTIYF. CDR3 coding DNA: TGCAGCGCCCACGGATCTGGAAACACCATATATTTT. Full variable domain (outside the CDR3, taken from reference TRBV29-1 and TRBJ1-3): SAVISQKPSRDICQRGTSLTIQCQVDSQVTMMFWYRQQPGQSLTLIATANQGSEATYESGFVIDKFPISRPNLTFSTLTVSNMSPEDSSIYLCSAHGSGNTIYFGEGSWLTVV.

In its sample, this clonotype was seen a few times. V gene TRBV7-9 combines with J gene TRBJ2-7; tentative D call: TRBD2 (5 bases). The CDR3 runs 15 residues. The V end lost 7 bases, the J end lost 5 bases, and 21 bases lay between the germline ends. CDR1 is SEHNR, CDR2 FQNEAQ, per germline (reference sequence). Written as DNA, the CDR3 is TGTGCCAGCACCAAAGTGTCGGGGAATCACCACGAGCAGTACTTC. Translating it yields CASTKVSGNHHEQYF.

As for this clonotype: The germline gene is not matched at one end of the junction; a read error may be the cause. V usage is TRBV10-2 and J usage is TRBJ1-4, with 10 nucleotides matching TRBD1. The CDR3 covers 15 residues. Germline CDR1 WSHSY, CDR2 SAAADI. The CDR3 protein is CASVADRGHGEKLFF. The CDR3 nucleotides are TGTGCCAGCGTTGCCGACAGGGGGCATGGTGAAAAACTGTTTTTT.